Shown below are 11 T cell receptor beta chains from a single sample sequenced in a study of blood T cell repertoires in COVID-19. Clones were read by immunoSEQ multiplex PCR, and TCRdb kept only the in-frame ones, dropping some. The sample lists around 230,000 clones, around 83% occurring once. Material for sequencing was peripheral blood. These receptors were taken from an older woman with active or convalescent COVID-19.

This chain uses TRBV19 with TRBJ1-1, with D maybe TRBD1 (5 bases). CDR1 and CDR2 (germline): LNHDA, SQIVND (reference sequence). This CDR3 contains 14 residues. Trimming took off 0 bases at V and 6 bases at J, with 11 bases between the two ends. The CDR3 region has the DNA TGTGCCAGTAGTATAGAAGGAAGGGGCGCTGAAGCTTTCTTT. Its protein product is CASSIEGRGAEAFF.

V is TRBV7-9 and J is TRBJ1-2; D possibly corresponds to TRBD1 (6 bases). Germline lookup yields CDR1 SEHNR and CDR2 FQNEAQ (reference sequence). V dropped 3 bases and J dropped 2 bases, with 16 bases sitting between them. The CDR3 totals 16 residues. CDR3 DNA: TGTGCCAGCAGCTTTAGGCGGACAGACCGGAACTATGGCTACACCTTC. This sequence encodes CASSFRRTDRNYGYTF.

CDR3 in amino acids: CASSPGTGGSYEKLFF. The CDR3 nucleotides are TGTGCCAGCTCTCCAGGGACAGGGGGCAGTTATGAAAAACTGTTTTTT. The V call is TRBV2, the J call TRBJ1-4, with TRBD1 matching 12 bases. The trim removed 8 bases at V and 6 bases at J, leaving 10 bases unmatched. The CDR3 is made up of 16 amino acids. CDR1 and CDR2 from the germline V gene are SNHLY and FYNNEI.

This clone has just one count. This chain links TRBV19 with TRBJ1-5; 11 nucleotides agree with TRBD1. The CDR3 contains 15 residues. Looked up from germline, CDR1 is LNHDA and CDR2 is SQIVND (reference sequence). J gave up 4 bases and V 6 bases, and 5 bases lay outside the gene matches. The CDR3 loop is CASREDRGQNQPQHF. The CDR3 nucleotides are TGTGCCAGTAGGGAGGACAGGGGGCAGAATCAGCCCCAGCATTTT.

The chain couples TRBV29-1 to TRBJ1-2; the D is unclear. Per the germline V gene, CDR1 is SQVTM and CDR2 is ANQGSEA. V was clipped by 3 bases and J by 0 bases, with 5 bases between them. The CDR3 extends over 12 amino acids. CDR3 residues: CSVEESNYGYTF. CDR3 sequence (DNA): TGCAGCGTTGAGGAGTCTAACTATGGCTACACCTTC.

This clone has just a few counts. The chain recombines TRBV18 with TRBJ2-7; TRBD1 might be the D (7 bases). Germline lookup yields CDR1 KGHSH and CDR2 LQKENI. The germline V and J ends were trimmed by 3 bases and 5 bases, with 17 bases remaining between them. The CDR3 sequence is 15 residues long. CDR3 in DNA: TGTGCCAGCTCACCTCCCCGGGGGCAGGGGGACGAGCAGTACTTC. This encodes CASSPPRGQGDEQYF.

This clone came up a few times. The chain employs TRBV19 and TRBJ1-5; 8 bases fit TRBD1. The V and J ends lost 7 bases and 3 bases, in that order; junction bases with no gene match: 11. Germline values: CDR1 LNHDA, CDR2 SQIVND (reference sequence). The length of the CDR3 is 16 residues. CDR3: CASIPLGQGPNQPQHF. In nucleotides, the CDR3 is TGTGCCAGTATCCCACTCGGACAGGGCCCCAATCAGCCCCAGCATTTT.

This clone came up once. This rearrangement joins TRBV12-3 or TRBV12-4 to TRBJ2-7, with D possibly TRBD1 on 7 matching bases. V lost 5 bases and J lost 4, with 9 bases in between. The CDR3 length is 12 residues. This CDR3 reads CASSPGGYEQYF. In DNA form, the CDR3 reads TGTGCCAGCAGTCCAGGGGGGTACGAGCAGTACTTC.

The J gene is TRBJ2-7, the V gene TRBV5-6; perhaps TRBD2 as D (6 bases). V was cut by 2 bases and J by 1 base, with 10 bases left in between. The V gene's germline CDR1 is SGHDT and CDR2 YYEEEE. The CDR3 contains 14 residues. Here the CDR3 reads CASSFGGKSYEQYF. The CDR3 DNA is TGTGCCAGCAGCTTCGGGGGAAAATCCTACGAGCAGTACTTC.

The chain carries TRBV7-8 and TRBJ2-7; the match to TRBD2 covers 11 bases. V was clipped by 1 base and J by 0 bases; unmatched bases: 2. This CDR3 contains 16 residues. Germline V gives CDR1 SGHVS, CDR2 FQNEAQ. The CDR3 here is CASSLVAGGSSYEQYF. DNA of the CDR3: TGTGCCAGCAGCTTAGTAGCGGGGGGGAGCTCCTACGAGCAGTACTTC. Based on the CDR3 plus reference TRBV7-8 and TRBJ2-7, the full variable domain is GAGVSQSPRYKVAKRGQDVALRCDPISGHVSLFWYQQALGQGPEFLTYFQNEAQLDKSGLPSDRFFAERPEGSVSTLKIQRTQQEDSAVYLCASSLVAGGSSYEQYFGPGTRLTVT.

This clone was observed a single time. The chain employs TRBV6-1 and TRBJ2-5; D ambiguous. V was cut by 3 bases and J by 3 bases, with 8 bases left in between. CDR1 and CDR2 from the germline V gene are MNHNS and SASEGT. The CDR3 extends over 13 amino acids. The CDR3 nucleotides read TGTGCCAGCAGTGATTGGAGAGAAGAGACCCAGTACTTC. It specifies CASSDWREETQYF.